A single sample is the source of the 27 T cell receptor beta chains below, sequenced in a study of technical replicates of blood from several donors. Sequencing used immunoSEQ multiplex PCR; TCRdb keeps in-frame clones, though not all of them. The data show approximately 81,000 clones, with nearly 96% seen just once and around 0.38% held by the top ten. What was sequenced was T cells isolated from PBMCs. The receptors originated from a human donor in good health.

V is TRBV6-1 and J is TRBJ2-7, with D perhaps TRBD2 (5 bases). V was cut by 5 bases and J by 3 bases, with 14 bases left in between. Per the germline V gene, CDR1 is MNHNS and CDR2 is SASEGT. The CDR3 is made up of 14 amino acids. The CDR3 DNA reads as TGTGCCAGCAGTCCCCCTGAGGGAATCTACGAGCAGTACTTC. Residues: CASSPPEGIYEQYF.

V usage is TRBV10-1 and J usage is TRBJ1-2, with D unclear. V dropped 5 bases and J dropped 7 bases, with 14 bases sitting between them. The CDR3 loop spans 13 amino acids. The V gene's germline CDR1 is WNHNN and CDR2 SYGVQD (reference sequence). CDR3 DNA sequence: TGCGCCAGCAGTCAAACGGCCACGGGTGGCTACACCTTC. It translates to CASSQTATGGYTF.

V is TRBV13 and J is TRBJ1-2; 8 nucleotides line up with TRBD1. This CDR3 has 13 amino acids. V was clipped by 7 bases and J by 10 bases; unmatched bases: 11. From germline, CDR1 is PRHDT and CDR2 FYEKMQ (reference sequence). CDR3 sequence (DNA): TGTGCCAGCACCGCGGGGCAGGGGGCTGACTACACCTTC. Translation: CASTAGQGADYTF.

The rearrangement uses TRBV19 and TRBJ1-2, with D possibly TRBD1 on 6 matching bases. Trimming removed 1 base from V and 7 bases from J, with 13 bases in between. The CDR3 totals 14 residues. In germline, CDR1 is LNHDA, CDR2 SQIVND (reference sequence). This chain's CDR3 is CASSIVEAGAGYTF. The DNA of the CDR3 is TGTGCCAGTAGTATAGTCGAGGCAGGGGCTGGCTACACCTTC.

The chain employs TRBV6-5 and TRBJ1-2; 7 bases fit TRBD1. The CDR3 runs 13 residues. Germline CDR1 reads MNHEY; CDR2 reads SVGAGI. V trimming: 8 bases; J trimming: 7 bases; junction bases outside the gene matches: 10. The CDR3 DNA follows: TGTGCCAGCGGGCAGGGGGACGAGGGTGGCTACACCTTC. Amino acid sequence: CASGQGDEGGYTF.

The chain couples TRBV10-1 to TRBJ2-7; TRBD1 matches 9 bases. The CDR3 runs 14 residues. J lost 3 bases, V lost 6 bases, and 6 bases had no gene match. Looked up from germline, CDR1 is WNHNN and CDR2 is SYGVQD (reference sequence). CDR3 in amino acids: CASSGGQGSYEQYF. The CDR3 region has the DNA TGCGCCAGCAGCGGGGGACAGGGAAGCTACGAGCAGTACTTC.

The chain employs TRBV5-6 and TRBJ1-2; 7 bases map to TRBD1. CDR3 length: 13 amino acids. Germline CDR1 reads SGHDT; CDR2 reads YYEEEE. Trimming removed 2 bases from V and 7 bases from J; junction bases left unmatched: 5. The CDR3 DNA reads TGTGCCAGCAGCTTACAGGGGAACCGTGGCTACACCTTC. This gives the protein CASSLQGNRGYTF. The whole variable domain, remainder taken from reference TRBV5-6 and TRBJ1-2, is DAGVTQSPTHLIKTRGQQVTLRCSPKSGHDTVSWYQQALGQGPQFIFQYYEEEERQRGNFPDRFSGHQFPNYSSELNVNALLLGDSALYLCASSLQGNRGYTFGSGTRLTVV.

V gene TRBV5-8 combines with J gene TRBJ2-1; D is unresolved. CDR1 and CDR2 from the germline V gene are SGHTS and YDEGEE. The CDR3 loop spans 15 amino acids. The V end was cut by 3 bases, the J end by 3 bases, with 13 bases between. CDR3 protein: CASSWRGSFYNEQFF. DNA for the CDR3: TGTGCCAGCAGCTGGCGCGGATCATTCTACAATGAGCAGTTCTTC.

The chain links TRBV10-3 to TRBJ1-1; D ambiguous. The V gene's germline CDR1 is ENHRY and CDR2 SYGVKD. The CDR3 sequence is 13 residues long. V was shortened by 7 bases and J by 1 base, with 10 bases between the two germline ends. CDR3 residues: CAINYAWNTEAFF. In nucleotides, the CDR3 is TGTGCCATCAACTACGCATGGAACACTGAAGCTTTCTTT.

The V gene is TRBV11-3, the J gene TRBJ2-7, with TRBD2 matching 7 bases. The germline CDR1 and CDR2 sequences are SGHNT and YENEEA. J lost 2 bases, V lost 2 bases, and 9 bases had no gene match. The CDR3 extends over 16 amino acids. Here the CDR3 reads CASSLYWGGPTYEQYF. In nucleotides, the CDR3 is TGTGCCAGCAGCTTATATTGGGGGGGACCGACCTACGAGCAGTACTTC.

CDR3 sequence reads: CASSLTSGYEQYF. DNA for the CDR3: TGTGCCAGCAGCTTAACTAGCGGGTACGAGCAGTACTTC. The V call is TRBV7-7, the J call TRBJ2-7; TRBD2 matches 9 bases. The CDR3 is 13 amino acids. The junction had 0 bases not matched to a gene; V was cut back by 2 bases and J by 4 bases. From germline, CDR1 is SSHAT and CDR2 FNYEAQ (reference sequence).

This clone occurred once. The V and J genes are TRBV2 and TRBJ1-2, with D possibly TRBD1 on 6 matching bases. This CDR3 region has 15 residues. V lost 4 bases to trimming and J lost 0 bases, with 12 bases between them. Per the germline V gene, CDR1 is SNHLY and CDR2 is FYNNEI. CDR3 loop: CASSGPDRPNYGYTF. The CDR3 DNA reads TGTGCCAGCAGTGGGCCAGACAGGCCTAACTATGGCTACACCTTC. The variable domain in full, with the rest retrieved from reference TRBV2 and TRBJ1-2, is EPEVTQTPSHQVTQMGQEVILRCVPISNHLYFYWYRQILGQKVEFLVSFYNNEISEKSEIFDDQFSVERPDGSNFTLKIRSTKLEDSAMYFCASSGPDRPNYGYTFGSGTRLTVV.

V is TRBV18 and J is TRBJ2-1, with 9 bases matching TRBD2. CDR1 KGHSH and CDR2 LQKENI come from the germline V gene. Trimming cost V 3 bases and J 2 bases; bases outside gene matches: 5. The CDR3 runs to 16 residues. The CDR3 loop reads CASSPISGRPYNEQFF. CDR3 sequence (DNA): TGTGCCAGCTCACCTATCAGCGGGAGGCCCTACAATGAGCAGTTCTTC.

The V gene is TRBV5-1, the J gene TRBJ1-1; 8 nucleotides line up with TRBD1. Germline lookup yields CDR1 SGHRS and CDR2 YFSETQ. The CDR3 length is 15 residues. The V segment lost 4 bases and the J segment 1 base; nucleotides outside the gene matches: 6. CDR3 DNA: TGCGCCAGCAGCCTTGACAGGGGCCCGAACACTGAAGCTTTCTTT. Encoded protein: CASSLDRGPNTEAFF.

CDR3: CASKPEGAGAFF. CDR3 coding DNA: TGTGCCAGCAAACCCGAGGGGGCAGGAGCTTTCTTT. The chain employs TRBV28 and TRBJ1-1, with 7 bases fitting TRBD1. The germline V gene has CDR1 MDHEN and CDR2 SYDVKM. This CDR3 region has 12 residues. The V segment lost 7 bases and the J segment 10 bases; nucleotides outside the gene matches: 9. The complete variable domain, with remaining parts taken from reference TRBV28 and TRBJ1-1, reads DVKVTQSSRYLVKRTGEKVFLECVQDMDHENMFWYRQDPGLGLRLIYFSYDVKMKEKGDIPEGYSVSREKKERFSLILESASTNQTSMYLCASKPEGAGAFFGQGTRLTVV.

The chain couples TRBV12-5 to TRBJ2-7, with D possibly being TRBD1 (5 bases). V was shortened by 1 base and J by 0 bases, with 16 bases between the two germline ends. The CDR3 spans 17 residues. Germline CDR1 reads LGHNT; CDR2 reads FRNRAP. The CDR3 nucleotides are TGTGCTAGTGGTTTGGCCCCCCGTCCAGGGATCTCCTACGAGCAGTACTTC. As protein: CASGLAPRPGISYEQYF.

The gene calls are TRBV12-5 and TRBJ1-5; D is uncertain. Germline CDR1 and CDR2: LGHNT and FRNRAP. The CDR3 covers 13 residues. V gave up 5 bases and J gave up 6 bases, with 11 bases separating them. The CDR3 region has the DNA TGTGCTAGTGGTCGTGAGGGTGGTCAGCCCCAGCATTTT. This translates into CASGREGGQPQHF.

The rearrangement uses TRBV6-5 and TRBJ2-7, with D unresolved. There are 12 residues in the CDR3. V gave up 10 bases and J gave up 0 bases, with 10 bases separating them. Germline CDR1 is MNHEY and CDR2 is SVGAGI. The CDR3 bases are TGTGCCATCGAGACACACTCCTACGAGCAGTACTTC. Residues: CAIETHSYEQYF.

V usage is TRBV5-4 and J usage is TRBJ1-2; D is unclear. The CDR3 runs to 12 residues. V lost 2 bases and J lost 12, with 14 bases in between. Germline lookup yields CDR1 SGHNT and CDR2 YYREEE (reference sequence). Here the CDR3 DNA reads TGTGCCAGCAGCTTCTTGTCTTTTAGTCACACCTTC. As protein: CASSFLSFSHTF.

This chain connects TRBV5-1 to TRBJ2-5; TRBD1 matches at 10 bases. The CDR3 is made up of 15 amino acids. The trim removed 0 bases at V and 4 bases at J, leaving 3 bases unmatched. Germline V gives CDR1 SGHRS, CDR2 YFSETQ. As DNA, the CDR3 is TGCGCCAGCAGCTTGGGGGACAGGGGCATAGAGACCCAGTACTTC. Its protein product is CASSLGDRGIETQYF. Looking up the rest from reference TRBV5-1 and TRBJ2-5 gives the full variable domain: KAGVTQTPRYLIKTRGQQVTLSCSPISGHRSVSWYQQTPGQGLQFLFEYFSETQRNKGNFPGRFSGRQFSNSRSEMNVSTLELGDSALYLCASSLGDRGIETQYFGPGTRLLVL.

The chain recombines TRBV5-1 with TRBJ2-5; 9 bases match TRBD2. The germline gives CDR1 SGHRS, CDR2 YFSETQ. V was clipped by 1 base and J by 3 bases; unmatched bases: 10. The CDR3 covers 17 residues. CDR3: CASSLHRGRDLKETQYF. The CDR3 coding sequence is TGCGCCAGCAGCTTGCATCGCGGGAGGGACCTGAAAGAGACCCAGTACTTC.

This chain links TRBV9 with TRBJ2-7; D might be TRBD2 (6 bases). Germline V gene data show CDR1 as SGDLS and CDR2 as YYNGEE. V lost 3 bases to trimming and J lost 2 bases, with 9 bases between them. This CDR3 has 13 residues. In nucleotides, the CDR3 is TGTGCCAGCAGCGCGGGACTGGCCTACGAGCAGTACTTC. This translates into CASSAGLAYEQYF. Supplemented by reference TRBV9 and TRBJ2-7, the full variable domain reads DSGVTQTPKHLITATGQRVTLRCSPRSGDLSVYWYQQSLDQGLQFLIQYYNGEERAKGNILERFSAQQFPDLHSELNLSSLELGDSALYFCASSAGLAYEQYFGPGTRLTVT.

The CDR3: CASSKIDTEAFF. The CDR3 DNA follows: TGTGCCAGCAGCAAAATAGACACTGAAGCTTTCTTT. The rearrangement joins TRBV21-1 to TRBJ1-1. TRBV21-1 is a recognized pseudogene. The CDR3 length is 12 residues.

The chain combines TRBV27 with TRBJ2-7; 8 nucleotides match TRBD2. Germline trimming cut 4 bases from V and 4 bases from J; bases unmatched to any gene: 9. Per germline, CDR1 MNHEY and CDR2 SMNVEV (reference sequence). The CDR3 totals 15 residues. The CDR3 nucleotides are TGTGCCAGCAGTTGGGCGGGAGGCGGGGTTTACGAGCAGTACTTC. Residues: CASSWAGGGVYEQYF.

The V and J genes are TRBV4-3 and TRBJ2-7; 11 bases align to TRBD1. The germline CDR1 and CDR2 sequences are LGHNA and YSLEER. V trimming: 0 bases; J trimming: 3 bases; junction bases outside the gene matches: 7. The CDR3 totals 17 residues. CDR3 residues: CASSQDAGQGAYYEQYF. In DNA, the CDR3 is TGCGCCAGCAGCCAAGACGCAGGACAGGGGGCCTACTACGAGCAGTACTTC.

The genes are TRBV27 and TRBJ1-5, with 8 bases identical to TRBD1. The CDR3 covers 17 residues. V was pared by 4 bases and J by 0 bases, with 8 bases of the junction left unmatched. The V gene's germline CDR1 is MNHEY and CDR2 SMNVEV (reference sequence). The CDR3 loop reads CASSSLRDRNSNQPQHF. Written as DNA, the CDR3 is TGTGCCAGCAGTTCACTCCGGGACAGGAATAGCAATCAGCCCCAGCATTTT.

This chain uses TRBV5-1 with TRBJ2-7; D uncertain. V was trimmed by 3 bases and J by 0 bases, leaving 10 bases between them. The CDR3 is 14 amino acids. The germline gives CDR1 SGHRS, CDR2 YFSETQ. The DNA for the CDR3 is TGCGCCAGCAGCTCGACAAATAGCTCCTACGAGCAGTACTTC. Encoded protein: CASSSTNSSYEQYF.